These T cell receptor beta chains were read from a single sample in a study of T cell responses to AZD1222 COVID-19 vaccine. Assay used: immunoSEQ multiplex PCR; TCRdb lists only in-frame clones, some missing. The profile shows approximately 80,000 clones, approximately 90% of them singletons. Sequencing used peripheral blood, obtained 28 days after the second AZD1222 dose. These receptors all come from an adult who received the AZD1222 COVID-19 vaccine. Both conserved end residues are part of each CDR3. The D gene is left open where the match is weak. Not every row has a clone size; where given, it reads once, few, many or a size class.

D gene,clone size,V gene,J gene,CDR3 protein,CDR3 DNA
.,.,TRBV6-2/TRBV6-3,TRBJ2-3,CASSHSWRQIADTQYF,TGTGCCAGCAGTCACTCTTGGCGCCAGATTGCAGATACGCAGTATTTT
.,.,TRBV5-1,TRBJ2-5,CASSPWTEYQETQYF,TGCGCCAGCAGCCCGTGGACGGAGTACCAAGAGACCCAGTACTTC
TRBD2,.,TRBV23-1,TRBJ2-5,CASSPLIAGEETQYF,TGCGCCAGCAGTCCTCTGATCGCGGGAGAAGAGACCCAGTACTTC
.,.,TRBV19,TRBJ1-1,CASSISGRRTEAFF,TGTGCCAGTAGTATATCAGGGCGCAGGACTGAAGCTTTCTTT
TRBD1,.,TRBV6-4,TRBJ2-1,CASRDRGDYNEQFF,TGTGCCAGCAGGGACAGGGGGGACTACAATGAGCAGTTCTTC
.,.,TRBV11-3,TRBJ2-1,CASSLDGGEQFF,TGTGCCAGCAGCTTAGACGGGGGTGAGCAGTTCTTC
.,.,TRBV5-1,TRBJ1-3,CASRQSYSQPGNTIYF,TGCGCCAGCAGACAATCGTACTCCCAACCGGGAAACACCATATATTTT
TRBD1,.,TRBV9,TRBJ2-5,CASSADRGRETQYF,TGTGCCAGCAGTGCGGACAGGGGGCGAGAGACCCAGTACTTC
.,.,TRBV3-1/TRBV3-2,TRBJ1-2,CASSQNNRDGYTF,TGTGCCAGCAGCCAGAATAACAGGGATGGCTACACCTTC
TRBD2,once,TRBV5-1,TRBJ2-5,CASSLGSREGETQYF,TGCGCCAGCAGCTTGGGAAGCAGGGAGGGAGAGACCCAGTACTTC
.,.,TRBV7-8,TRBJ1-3,CASSLGGIARNTIYF,TGTGCCAGCAGCTTGGGGGGAATTGCAAGAAACACCATATATTTT
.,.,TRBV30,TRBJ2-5,CAWIRGADQETQYF,TGTGCCTGGATACGAGGAGCGGATCAAGAGACCCAGTACTTC
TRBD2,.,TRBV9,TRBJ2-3,CASSAGTSVSTDTQYF,TGTGCCAGCAGCGCGGGGACTAGCGTAAGCACAGATACGCAGTATTTT
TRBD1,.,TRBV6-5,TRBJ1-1,CASSYSTGLTEAFF,TGTGCCAGCAGTTACTCGACAGGGTTGACTGAAGCTTTCTTT
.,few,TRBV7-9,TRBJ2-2,CASSLERGRTGELFF,TGTGCCAGCAGCTTAGAACGTGGACGGACCGGGGAGCTGTTTTTT
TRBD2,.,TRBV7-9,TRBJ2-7,CASSFTSGSYEQYF,TGTGCCAGCAGCTTTACTAGCGGCTCCTACGAGCAGTACTTC
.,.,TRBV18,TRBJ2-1,CASSPPVSYNEQFF,TGTGCCAGCTCACCACCGGTATCCTACAATGAGCAGTTCTTC
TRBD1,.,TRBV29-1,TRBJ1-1,CVGTGGTYTEAFF,TGCGTAGGCACAGGGGGAACGTACACTGAAGCTTTCTTT
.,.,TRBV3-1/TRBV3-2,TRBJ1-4,CASSLPTGATNEKLFF,TGTGCCAGCAGCCTACCTACAGGAGCAACTAATGAAAAACTGTTTTTT
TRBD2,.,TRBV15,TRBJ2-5,CATSSDRGSTSGMETQYF,TGTGCCACCAGTAGTGACAGGGGTAGCACTAGCGGGATGGAGACCCAGTACTTC
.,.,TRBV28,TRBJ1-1,CASSLGARGDTEAFF,TGTGCCAGCAGTTTAGGCGCCAGGGGAGACACTGAAGCTTTCTTT
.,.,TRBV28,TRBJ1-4,CASSPVTRDASEKLFF,TGTGCCAGCAGCCCTGTCACTAGAGATGCGAGTGAAAAACTGTTTTTT
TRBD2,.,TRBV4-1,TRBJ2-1,CASSQTGTSGSIPGNEQFF,TGCGCCAGCAGCCAGACCGGGACTAGCGGTTCTATACCGGGAAATGAGCAGTTCTTC
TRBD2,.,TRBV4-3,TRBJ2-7,CASSPTSGSVYEQYF,TGCGCCAGCAGCCCCACTAGCGGGAGCGTTTACGAGCAGTACTTC
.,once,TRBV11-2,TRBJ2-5,CASSLQETQYF,TGTGCCAGCAGCCTCCAAGAGACCCAGTACTTC
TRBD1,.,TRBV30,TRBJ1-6,CAWSQRQGFTSPLHF,TGTGCCTGGAGTCAAAGACAGGGTTTTACCTCACCCCTCCACTTT
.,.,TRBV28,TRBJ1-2,CASRGRGTNYGYTF,TGTGCCAGCAGGGGTCGCGGGACTAACTATGGCTACACCTTC
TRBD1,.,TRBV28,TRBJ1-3,CASRPQGVRNTIYF,TGTGCCAGCAGGCCCCAGGGGGTGAGAAACACCATATATTTT
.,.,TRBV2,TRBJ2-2,CASSLDTGELFF,TGTGCCAGCAGTCTAGATACCGGGGAGCTGTTTTTT
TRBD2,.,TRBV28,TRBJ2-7,CASSPGGTSYEQYF,TGTGCCAGCAGCCCGGGAGGGACCTCCTACGAGCAGTACTTC
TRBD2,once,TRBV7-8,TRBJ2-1,CASSLVRGTGGRNEQFF,TGTGCCAGCAGCTTAGTGAGAGGGACGGGAGGGCGGAATGAGCAGTTCTTC
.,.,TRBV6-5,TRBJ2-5,CASSHRHQETQYF,TGTGCCAGCAGTCACAGACATCAAGAGACCCAGTACTTC
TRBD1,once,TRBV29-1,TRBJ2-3,CSARQGATPKPDTQYF,TGCAGCGCACGACAGGGGGCAACCCCAAAGCCAGATACGCAGTATTTT
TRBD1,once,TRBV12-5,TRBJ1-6,CASGLVSGTGGSPLHF,TGTGCTAGTGGTTTGGTATCCGGGACAGGTGGTTCACCCCTCCACTTT
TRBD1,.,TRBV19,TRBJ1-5,CASSIIGQGAYTPQHF,TGTGCCAGTAGTATCATAGGACAGGGGGCCTACACGCCCCAGCATTTT
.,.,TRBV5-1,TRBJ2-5,CASMGMETQYF,TGCGCCAGCATGGGGATGGAGACCCAGTACTTC
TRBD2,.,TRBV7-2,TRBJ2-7,CASSYRRGTSGYEQYF,TGTGCCAGCAGCTACCGTCGCGGGACTAGCGGCTACGAGCAGTACTTC
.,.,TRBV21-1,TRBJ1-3,CASSKNKKRTSGNTIYF,TGTGCCAGCAGCAAAAACAAGAAACGGACCTCTGGAAACACCATATATTTT
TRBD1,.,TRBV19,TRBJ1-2,CASIPGQGNYGYTF,TGTGCCAGTATCCCGGGACAGGGGAACTATGGCTACACCTTC
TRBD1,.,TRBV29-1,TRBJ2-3,CSVVPAGTGYRGTDTQYF,TGCAGCGTTGTTCCAGCAGGGACAGGGTATCGCGGCACAGATACGCAGTATTTT
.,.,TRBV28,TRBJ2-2,CASRGGNTGELFF,TGTGCCAGCAGGGGGGGAAACACCGGGGAGCTGTTTTTT
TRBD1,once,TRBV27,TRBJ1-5,CASHPGQQYSNQPQHF,TGTGCCAGCCACCCGGGACAGCAATATAGCAATCAGCCCCAGCATTTT
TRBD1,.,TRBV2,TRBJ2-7,CASSEGDRGYEQYF,TGTGCCAGCAGTGAAGGGGACAGGGGCTACGAGCAGTACTTC
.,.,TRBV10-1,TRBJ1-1,CASYVLGNNTEAFF,TGCGCCAGCTATGTACTAGGGAACAACACTGAAGCTTTCTTT
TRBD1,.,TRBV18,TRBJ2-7,CASSPSSGQGSWTYEQYF,TGTGCCAGCTCACCTTCCTCAGGACAGGGTTCGTGGACCTACGAGCAGTACTTC
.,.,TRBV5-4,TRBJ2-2,CASSLWAGRTGELFF,TGTGCCAGCAGCTTGTGGGCAGGGCGGACCGGGGAGCTGTTTTTT
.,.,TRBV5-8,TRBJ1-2,CASSFSPTVYGYTF,TGTGCCAGCAGCTTCTCCCCGACAGTCTATGGCTACACCTTC
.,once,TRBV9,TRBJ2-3,CASSGYTDTQYF,TGTGCCAGCAGCGGATACACAGATACGCAGTATTTT
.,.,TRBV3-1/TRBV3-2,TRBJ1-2,CASSQTQLGGYTF,TGTGCCAGCAGCCAAACCCAGTTGGGTGGCTACACCTTC
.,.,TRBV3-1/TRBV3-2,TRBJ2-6,CASSREFSGANVLTF,TGTGCCAGCAGCCGGGAGTTCTCTGGGGCCAACGTCCTGACTTTC
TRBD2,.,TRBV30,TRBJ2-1,CAWKVGASGASYNEQFF,TGTGCCTGGAAGGTCGGGGCTAGCGGGGCCTCCTACAATGAGCAGTTCTTC
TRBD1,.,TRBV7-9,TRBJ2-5,CASSPARGQGRGETQYF,TGTGCCAGCAGCCCTGCCCGGGGACAGGGGCGGGGAGAGACCCAGTACTTC